This entry is about one TCR beta chain. Per the study methods: Estimation of nucleated cell counts was performed using reference gene primer amplification. TCRdb's table, derived via immunoSEQ multiplex PCR, lists solely in-frame clones and lacks some. Clone size and V and J calls were adopted from that table, with D and trimming inferred from the DNA. The table lists about 300,000 clones, 80% to 90% of them singletons. This entry belongs to a study of blood T cell repertoires in COVID-19. Turning to the study itself: Some COVID-19 samples were acute and others convalescent; all came from the United States, Italy and Spain. T cells, B-cell-depleted T cells, or PBMCs provided the cDNA or gDNA that served as material.

Sequenced: peripheral blood. This TCR was recovered from a woman between 50 and 59 years old with acute or convalescent COVID-19.

CDR3 residues: CASSRDRVSTDTQYF. As DNA, the CDR3 is TGTGCCAGCAGCCGGGACAGGGTTAGCACAGATACGCAGTATTTT. The gene calls are TRBV7-3 and TRBJ2-3; 9 bases match TRBD1. The V segment lost 5 bases and the J segment 0 bases; nucleotides outside the gene matches: 3. The CDR3 is made up of 15 amino acids. Germline CDR1 is SGHTA and CDR2 is FQGTGA.